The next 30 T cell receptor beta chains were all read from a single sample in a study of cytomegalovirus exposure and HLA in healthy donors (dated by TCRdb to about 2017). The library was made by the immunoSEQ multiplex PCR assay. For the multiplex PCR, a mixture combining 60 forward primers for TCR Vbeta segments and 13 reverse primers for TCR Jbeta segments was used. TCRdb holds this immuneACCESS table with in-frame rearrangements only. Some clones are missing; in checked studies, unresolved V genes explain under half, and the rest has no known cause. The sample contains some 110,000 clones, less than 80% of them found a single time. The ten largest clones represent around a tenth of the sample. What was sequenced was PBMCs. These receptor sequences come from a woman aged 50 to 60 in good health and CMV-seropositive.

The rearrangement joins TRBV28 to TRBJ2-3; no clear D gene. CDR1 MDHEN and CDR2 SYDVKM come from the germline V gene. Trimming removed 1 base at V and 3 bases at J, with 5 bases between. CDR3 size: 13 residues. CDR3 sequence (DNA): TGTGCCAGCAGTTTATTGAGAACAGATACGCAGTATTTT. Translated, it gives CASSLLRTDTQYF.

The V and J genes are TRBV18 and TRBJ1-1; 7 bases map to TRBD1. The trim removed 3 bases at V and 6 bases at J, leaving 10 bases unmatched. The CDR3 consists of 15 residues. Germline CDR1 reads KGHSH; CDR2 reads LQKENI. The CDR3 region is CASSPTGNPGPEAFF. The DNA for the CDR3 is TGTGCCAGCTCACCGACAGGGAATCCGGGGCCTGAAGCTTTCTTT.

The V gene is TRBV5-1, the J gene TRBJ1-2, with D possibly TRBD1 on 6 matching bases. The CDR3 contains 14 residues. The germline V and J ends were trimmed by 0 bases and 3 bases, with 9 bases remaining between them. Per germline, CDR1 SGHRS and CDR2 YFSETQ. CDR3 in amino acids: CASSLAAGDYGYTF. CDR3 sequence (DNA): TGCGCCAGCAGCTTGGCCGCAGGGGACTATGGCTACACCTTC.

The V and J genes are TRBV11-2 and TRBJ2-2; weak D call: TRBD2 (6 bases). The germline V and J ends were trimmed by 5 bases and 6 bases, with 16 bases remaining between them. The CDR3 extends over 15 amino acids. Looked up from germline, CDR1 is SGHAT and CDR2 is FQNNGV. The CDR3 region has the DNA TGTGCCAGCAGCAAGGGACTCCATGAGTCCGGGGAGCTGTTTTTT. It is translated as CASSKGLHESGELFF.

CDR3 DNA: TGTGCCAGCAGTTCGACCCCGAAAAGCGGCGACGAGCAGTACTTC. This gives the protein CASSSTPKSGDEQYF. The chain employs TRBV28 and TRBJ2-7; possible D gene TRBD2, 5 bases. The CDR3 runs 15 residues. The germline V gene has CDR1 MDHEN and CDR2 SYDVKM. V lost 4 bases, J lost 5 bases, and 18 bases lay in between.

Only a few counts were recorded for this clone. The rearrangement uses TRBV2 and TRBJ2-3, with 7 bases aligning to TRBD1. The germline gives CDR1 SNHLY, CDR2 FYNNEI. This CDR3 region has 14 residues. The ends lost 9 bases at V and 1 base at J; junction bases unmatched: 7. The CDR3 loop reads CARTTGPGTDTQYF. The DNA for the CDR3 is TGTGCCAGAACGACAGGGCCCGGCACAGATACGCAGTATTTT.

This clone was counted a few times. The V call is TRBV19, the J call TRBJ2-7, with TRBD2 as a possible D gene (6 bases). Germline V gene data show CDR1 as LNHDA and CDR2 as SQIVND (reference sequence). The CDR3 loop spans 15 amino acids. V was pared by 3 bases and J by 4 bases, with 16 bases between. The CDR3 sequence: CASSIRSGGPYEQYF. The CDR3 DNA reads TGTGCCAGTAGTATTCGTTCAGGAGGGCCTTACGAGCAGTACTTC.

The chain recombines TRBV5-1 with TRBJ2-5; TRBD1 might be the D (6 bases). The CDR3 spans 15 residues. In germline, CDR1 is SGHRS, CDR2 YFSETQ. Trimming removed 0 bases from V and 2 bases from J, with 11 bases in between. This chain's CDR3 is CASSLAGQSQETQYF. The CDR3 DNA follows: TGCGCCAGCAGCTTGGCCGGACAGAGTCAAGAGACCCAGTACTTC.

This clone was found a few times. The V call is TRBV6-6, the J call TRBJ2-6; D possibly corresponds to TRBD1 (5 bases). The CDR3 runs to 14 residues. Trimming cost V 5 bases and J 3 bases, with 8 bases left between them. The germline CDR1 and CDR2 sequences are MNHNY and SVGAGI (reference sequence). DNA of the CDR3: TGTGCCAGCAGTCTCACAGGTGGGGCCAACGTCCTGACTTTC. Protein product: CASSLTGGANVLTF.

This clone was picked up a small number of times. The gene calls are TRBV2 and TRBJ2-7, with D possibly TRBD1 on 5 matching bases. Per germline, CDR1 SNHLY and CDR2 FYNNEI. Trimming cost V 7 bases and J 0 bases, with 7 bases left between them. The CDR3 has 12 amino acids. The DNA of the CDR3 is TGTGCCAGCAAGGACAACTCCTACGAGCAGTACTTC. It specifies CASKDNSYEQYF. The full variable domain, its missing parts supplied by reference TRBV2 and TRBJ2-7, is EPEVTQTPSHQVTQMGQEVILRCVPISNHLYFYWYRQILGQKVEFLVSFYNNEISEKSEIFDDQFSVERPDGSNFTLKIRSTKLEDSAMYFCASKDNSYEQYFGPGTRLTVT.

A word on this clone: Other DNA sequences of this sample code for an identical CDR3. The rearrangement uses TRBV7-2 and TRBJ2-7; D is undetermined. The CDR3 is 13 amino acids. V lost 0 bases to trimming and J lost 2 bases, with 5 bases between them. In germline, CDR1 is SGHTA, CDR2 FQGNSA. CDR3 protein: CASSLAPAYEQYF. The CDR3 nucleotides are TGTGCCAGCAGCTTAGCGCCGGCCTACGAGCAGTACTTC.

CDR3: CATSMTGFEAFF. The CDR3 region has the DNA TGTGCCACCAGCATGACGGGATTTGAAGCTTTCTTT. J is TRBJ1-1 and V is TRBV15; D is unclear. From germline, CDR1 is LNHNV and CDR2 YYDKDF (reference sequence). Trimming pared 4 bases from V and 7 bases from J, leaving 10 bases between. The CDR3 sequence is 12 residues long.

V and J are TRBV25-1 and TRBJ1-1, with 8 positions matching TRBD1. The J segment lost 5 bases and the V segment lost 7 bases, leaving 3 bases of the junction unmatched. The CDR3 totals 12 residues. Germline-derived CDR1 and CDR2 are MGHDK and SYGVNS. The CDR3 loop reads CASKRQGTEAFF. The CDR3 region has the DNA TGTGCCAGCAAACGACAGGGGACTGAAGCTTTCTTT.

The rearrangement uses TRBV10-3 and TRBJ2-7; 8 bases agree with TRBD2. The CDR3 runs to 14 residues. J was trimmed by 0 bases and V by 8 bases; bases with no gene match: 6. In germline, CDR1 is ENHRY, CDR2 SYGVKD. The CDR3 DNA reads TGTGCCATCGGACCTAGCGGGTACTCCTACGAGCAGTACTTC. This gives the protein CAIGPSGYSYEQYF.

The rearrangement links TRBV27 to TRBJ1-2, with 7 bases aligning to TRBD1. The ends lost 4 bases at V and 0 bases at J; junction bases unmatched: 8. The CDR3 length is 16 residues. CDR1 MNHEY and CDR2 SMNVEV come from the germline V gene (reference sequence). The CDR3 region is CASSSVLTGSNYGYTF. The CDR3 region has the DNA TGTGCCAGCAGTTCCGTATTGACAGGGTCTAACTATGGCTACACCTTC.

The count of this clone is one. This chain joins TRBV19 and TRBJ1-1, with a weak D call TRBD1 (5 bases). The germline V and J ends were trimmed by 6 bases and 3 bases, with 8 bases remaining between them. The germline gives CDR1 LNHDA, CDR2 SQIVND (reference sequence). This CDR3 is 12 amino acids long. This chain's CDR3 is CASRVGDTEAFF. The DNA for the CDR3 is TGTGCCAGTAGAGTAGGGGACACTGAAGCTTTCTTT.

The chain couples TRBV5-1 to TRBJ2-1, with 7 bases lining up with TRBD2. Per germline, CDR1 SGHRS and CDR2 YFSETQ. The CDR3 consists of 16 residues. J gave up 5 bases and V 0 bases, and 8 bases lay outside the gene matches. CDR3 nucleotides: TGCGCCAGCAGCTTGGCGGGCGGGGGTTCCAACAATGAGCAGTTCTTC. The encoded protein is CASSLAGGGSNNEQFF. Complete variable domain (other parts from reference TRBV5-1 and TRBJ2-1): KAGVTQTPRYLIKTRGQQVTLSCSPISGHRSVSWYQQTPGQGLQFLFEYFSETQRNKGNFPGRFSGRQFSNSRSEMNVSTLELGDSALYLCASSLAGGGSNNEQFFGPGTRLTVL.

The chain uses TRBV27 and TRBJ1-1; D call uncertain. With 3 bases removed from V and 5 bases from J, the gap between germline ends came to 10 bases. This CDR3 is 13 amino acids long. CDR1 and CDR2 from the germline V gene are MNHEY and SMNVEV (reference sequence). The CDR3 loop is CASSFGGFTEAFF. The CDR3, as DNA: TGTGCCAGCAGTTTTGGAGGTTTTACTGAAGCTTTCTTT.

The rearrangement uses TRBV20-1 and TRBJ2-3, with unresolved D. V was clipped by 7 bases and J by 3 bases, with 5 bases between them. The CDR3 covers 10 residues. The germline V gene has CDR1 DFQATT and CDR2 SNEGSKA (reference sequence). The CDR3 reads CSGQTDTQYF. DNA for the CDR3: TGCAGTGGCCAGACAGATACGCAGTATTTT.

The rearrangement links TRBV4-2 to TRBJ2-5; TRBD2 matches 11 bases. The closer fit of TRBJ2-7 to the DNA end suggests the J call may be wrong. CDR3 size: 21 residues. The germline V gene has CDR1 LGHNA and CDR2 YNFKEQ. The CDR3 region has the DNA TGTGCCAGCAGCCAAGATCGATGGGCTAGCGGGGGGACACTGCCCTCCTACGAGCAGTACTTC. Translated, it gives CASSQDRWASGGTLPSYEQYF.

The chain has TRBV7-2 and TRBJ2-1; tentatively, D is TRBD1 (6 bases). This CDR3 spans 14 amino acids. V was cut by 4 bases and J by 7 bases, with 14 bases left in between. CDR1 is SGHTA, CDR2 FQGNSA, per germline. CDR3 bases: TGTGCCAGCAGCTCTTCTACAGGGACAAATGAGCAGTTCTTC. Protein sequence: CASSSSTGTNEQFF. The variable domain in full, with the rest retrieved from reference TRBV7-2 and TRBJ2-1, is GAGVSQSPSNKVTEKGKDVELRCDPISGHTALYWYRQSLGQGLEFLIYFQGNSAPDKSGLPSDRFSAERTGGSVSTLTIQRTQQEDSAVYLCASSSSTGTNEQFFGPGTRLTVL.

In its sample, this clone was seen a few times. The CDR3 is CASSYPTGGLGTEAFF. CDR3 bases: TGTGCCAGCAGTTACCCGACAGGGGGCTTGGGGACTGAAGCTTTCTTT. This chain uses TRBV6-5 with TRBJ1-1; 10 bases map to TRBD1. This CDR3 comprises 16 residues. The J segment lost 5 bases and the V segment lost 2 bases, leaving 8 bases of the junction unmatched. Germline lookup yields CDR1 MNHEY and CDR2 SVGAGI.

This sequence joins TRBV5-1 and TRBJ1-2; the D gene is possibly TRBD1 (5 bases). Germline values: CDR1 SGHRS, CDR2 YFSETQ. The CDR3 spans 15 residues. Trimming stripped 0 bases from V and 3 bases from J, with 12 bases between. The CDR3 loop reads CASSLDSSGYYGYTF. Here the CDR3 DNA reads TGCGCCAGCAGCTTGGACTCATCAGGGTACTATGGCTACACCTTC.

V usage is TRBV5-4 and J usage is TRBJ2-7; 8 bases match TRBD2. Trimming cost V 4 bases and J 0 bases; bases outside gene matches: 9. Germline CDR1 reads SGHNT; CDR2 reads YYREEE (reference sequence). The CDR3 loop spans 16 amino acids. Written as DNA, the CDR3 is TGTGCCAGCAGCGGTGATCCCGGGACTAGCTCCTACGAGCAGTACTTC. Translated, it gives CASSGDPGTSSYEQYF.

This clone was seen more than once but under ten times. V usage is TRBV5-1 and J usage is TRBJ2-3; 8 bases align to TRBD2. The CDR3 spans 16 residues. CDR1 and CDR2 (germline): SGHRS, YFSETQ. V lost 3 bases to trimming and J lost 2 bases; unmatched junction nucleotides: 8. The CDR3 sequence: CASSSGGAGVTDTQYF. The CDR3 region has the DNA TGCGCCAGCAGCTCCGGGGGGGCAGGGGTCACAGATACGCAGTATTTT. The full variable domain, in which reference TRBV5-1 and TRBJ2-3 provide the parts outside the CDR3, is KAGVTQTPRYLIKTRGQQVTLSCSPISGHRSVSWYQQTPGQGLQFLFEYFSETQRNKGNFPGRFSGRQFSNSRSEMNVSTLELGDSALYLCASSSGGAGVTDTQYFGPGTRLTVL.

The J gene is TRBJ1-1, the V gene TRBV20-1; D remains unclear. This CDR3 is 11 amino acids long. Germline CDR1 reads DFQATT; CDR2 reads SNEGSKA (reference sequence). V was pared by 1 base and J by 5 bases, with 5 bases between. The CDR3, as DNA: TGCAGTGCTAGAGCGGGTACTGAAGCTTTCTTT. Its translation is CSARAGTEAFF.

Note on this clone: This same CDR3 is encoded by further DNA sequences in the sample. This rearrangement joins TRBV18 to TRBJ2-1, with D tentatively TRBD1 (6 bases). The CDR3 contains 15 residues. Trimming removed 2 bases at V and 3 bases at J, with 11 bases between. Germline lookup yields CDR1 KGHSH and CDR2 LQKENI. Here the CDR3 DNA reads TGTGCCAGCTCACCAGCGACAGGAAGCTACAATGAGCAGTTCTTC. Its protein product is CASSPATGSYNEQFF.

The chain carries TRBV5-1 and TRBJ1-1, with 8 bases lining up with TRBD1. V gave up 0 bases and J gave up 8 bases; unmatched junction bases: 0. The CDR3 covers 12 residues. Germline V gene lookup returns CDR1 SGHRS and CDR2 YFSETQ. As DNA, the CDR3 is TGCGCCAGCAGCTTGGGACAGGGGGAAGCTTTCTTT. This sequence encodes CASSLGQGEAFF.

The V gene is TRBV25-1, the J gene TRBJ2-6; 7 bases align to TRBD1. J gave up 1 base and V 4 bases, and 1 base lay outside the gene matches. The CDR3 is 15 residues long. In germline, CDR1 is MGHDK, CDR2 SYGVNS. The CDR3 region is CASSVTGSGANVLTF. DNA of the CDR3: TGTGCCAGCAGTGTGACAGGGTCTGGGGCCAACGTCCTGACTTTC.

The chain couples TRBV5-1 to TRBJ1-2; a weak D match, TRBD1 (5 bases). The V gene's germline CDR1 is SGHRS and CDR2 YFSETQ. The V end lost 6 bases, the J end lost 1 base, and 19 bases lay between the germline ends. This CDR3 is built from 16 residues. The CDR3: CASTQDPGTYNYGYTF. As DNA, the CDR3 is TGCGCCAGCACCCAAGACCCCGGGACTTATAACTATGGCTACACCTTC.